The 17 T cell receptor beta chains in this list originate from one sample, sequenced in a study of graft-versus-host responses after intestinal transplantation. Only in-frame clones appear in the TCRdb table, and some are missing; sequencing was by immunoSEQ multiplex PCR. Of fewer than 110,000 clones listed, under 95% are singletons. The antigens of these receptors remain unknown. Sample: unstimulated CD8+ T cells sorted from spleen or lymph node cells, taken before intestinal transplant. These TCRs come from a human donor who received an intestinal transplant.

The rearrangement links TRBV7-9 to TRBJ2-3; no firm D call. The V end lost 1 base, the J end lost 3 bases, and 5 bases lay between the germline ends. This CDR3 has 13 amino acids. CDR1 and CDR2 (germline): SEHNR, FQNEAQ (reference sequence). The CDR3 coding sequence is TGTGCCAGCAGCTTAGACTCAACAGATACGCAGTATTTT. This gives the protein CASSLDSTDTQYF. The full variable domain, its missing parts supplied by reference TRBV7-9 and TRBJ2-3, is DTGVSQNPRHKITKRGQNVTFRCDPISEHNRLYWYRQTLGQGPEFLTYFQNEAQLEKSRLLSDRFSAERPKGSFSTLEIQRTEQGDSAMYLCASSLDSTDTQYFGPGTRLTVL.

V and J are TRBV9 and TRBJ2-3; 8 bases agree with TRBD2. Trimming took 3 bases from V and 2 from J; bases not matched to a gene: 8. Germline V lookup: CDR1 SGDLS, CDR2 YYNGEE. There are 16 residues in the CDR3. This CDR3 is CASSGLTGGLTDTQYF. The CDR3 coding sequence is TGTGCCAGCAGCGGTCTAACGGGGGGGCTCACAGATACGCAGTATTTT.

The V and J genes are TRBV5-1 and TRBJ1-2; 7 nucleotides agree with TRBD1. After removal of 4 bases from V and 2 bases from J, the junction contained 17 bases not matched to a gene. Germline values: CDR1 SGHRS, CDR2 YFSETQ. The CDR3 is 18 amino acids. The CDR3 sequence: CASSGPDPGTAPNYGYTF. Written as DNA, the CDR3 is TGCGCCAGCAGCGGGCCCGACCCGGGGACAGCTCCGAACTATGGCTACACCTTC.

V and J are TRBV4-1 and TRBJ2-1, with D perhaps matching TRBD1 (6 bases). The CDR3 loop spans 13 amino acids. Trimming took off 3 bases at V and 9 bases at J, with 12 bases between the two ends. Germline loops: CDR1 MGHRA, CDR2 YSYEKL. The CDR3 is CASSQVGGGEQFF. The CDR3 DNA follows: TGCGCCAGCAGCCAGGTAGGGGGTGGTGAGCAGTTCTTC.

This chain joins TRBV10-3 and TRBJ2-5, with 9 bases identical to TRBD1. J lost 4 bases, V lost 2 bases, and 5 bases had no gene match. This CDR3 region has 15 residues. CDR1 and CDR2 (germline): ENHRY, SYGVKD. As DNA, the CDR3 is TGTGCCATCAGTGAGGGGACAGGGAACATAGAGACCCAGTACTTC. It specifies CAISEGTGNIETQYF.

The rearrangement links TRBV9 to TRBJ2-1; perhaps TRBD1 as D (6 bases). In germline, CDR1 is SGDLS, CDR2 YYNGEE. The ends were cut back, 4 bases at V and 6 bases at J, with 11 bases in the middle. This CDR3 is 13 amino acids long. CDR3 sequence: CASSPTGLNEQFF. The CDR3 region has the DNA TGTGCCAGCAGCCCGACAGGACTCAATGAGCAGTTCTTC.

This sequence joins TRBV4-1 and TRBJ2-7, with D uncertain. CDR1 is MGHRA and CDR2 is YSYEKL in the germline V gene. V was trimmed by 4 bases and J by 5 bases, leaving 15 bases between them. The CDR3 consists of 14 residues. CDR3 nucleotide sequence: TGCGCCAGCAGCCGCAAAGGGCAGCTCGACGAGCAGTACTTC. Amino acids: CASSRKGQLDEQYF.

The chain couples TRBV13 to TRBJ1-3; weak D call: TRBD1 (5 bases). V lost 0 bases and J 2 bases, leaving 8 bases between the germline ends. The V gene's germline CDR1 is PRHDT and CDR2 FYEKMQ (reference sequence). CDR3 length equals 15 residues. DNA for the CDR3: TGTGCCAGCAGCTTAGGCCGAGGGGCTGGAAACACCATATATTTT. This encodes CASSLGRGAGNTIYF.

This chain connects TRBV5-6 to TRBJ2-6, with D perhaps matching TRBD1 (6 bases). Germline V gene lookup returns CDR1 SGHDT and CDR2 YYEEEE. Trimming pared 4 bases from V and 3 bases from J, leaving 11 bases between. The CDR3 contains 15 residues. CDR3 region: CASSPTGFGANVLTF. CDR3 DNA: TGTGCCAGCAGCCCCACAGGGTTTGGGGCCAACGTCCTGACTTTC. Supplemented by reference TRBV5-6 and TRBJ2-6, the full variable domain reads DAGVTQSPTHLIKTRGQQVTLRCSPKSGHDTVSWYQQALGQGPQFIFQYYEEEERQRGNFPDRFSGHQFPNYSSELNVNALLLGDSALYLCASSPTGFGANVLTFGAGSRLTVL.

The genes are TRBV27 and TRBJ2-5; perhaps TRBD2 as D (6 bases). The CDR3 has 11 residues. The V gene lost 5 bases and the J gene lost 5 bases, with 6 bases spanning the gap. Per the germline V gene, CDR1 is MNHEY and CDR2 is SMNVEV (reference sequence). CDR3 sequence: CASSGGETQYF. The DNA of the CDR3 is TGTGCCAGCAGTGGAGGGGAGACCCAGTACTTC.

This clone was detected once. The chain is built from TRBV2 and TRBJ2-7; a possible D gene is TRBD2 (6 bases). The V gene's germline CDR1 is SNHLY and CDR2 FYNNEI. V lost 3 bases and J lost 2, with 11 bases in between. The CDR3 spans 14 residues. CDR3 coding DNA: TGTGCCAGCAGTGAGGCCCCGGGAGCCTACGAGCAGTACTTC. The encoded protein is CASSEAPGAYEQYF.

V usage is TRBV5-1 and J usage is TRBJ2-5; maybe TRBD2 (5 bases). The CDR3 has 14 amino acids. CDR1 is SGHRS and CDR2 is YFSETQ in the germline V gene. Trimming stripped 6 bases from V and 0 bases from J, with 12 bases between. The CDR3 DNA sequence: TGCGCCAGCACCTCCTTCGGGAACCAAGAGACCCAGTACTTC. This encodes CASTSFGNQETQYF.

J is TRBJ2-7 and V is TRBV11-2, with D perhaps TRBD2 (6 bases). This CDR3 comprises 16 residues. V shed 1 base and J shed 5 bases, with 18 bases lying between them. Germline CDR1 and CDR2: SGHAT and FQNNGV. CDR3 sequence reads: CASSLALGLAYNEQYF. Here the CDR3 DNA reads TGTGCCAGCAGCTTAGCCCTCGGGCTAGCGTATAACGAGCAGTACTTC.

CDR3 sequence reads: CASSISGQETQYF. CDR3 nucleotide sequence: TGTGCCAGTAGTATCTCGGGGCAAGAGACCCAGTACTTC. The chain combines TRBV19 with TRBJ2-5, with TRBD2 as a possible D gene (5 bases). V lost 3 bases and J lost 2, with 7 bases in between. Germline lookup yields CDR1 LNHDA and CDR2 SQIVND (reference sequence). The CDR3 runs 13 residues.

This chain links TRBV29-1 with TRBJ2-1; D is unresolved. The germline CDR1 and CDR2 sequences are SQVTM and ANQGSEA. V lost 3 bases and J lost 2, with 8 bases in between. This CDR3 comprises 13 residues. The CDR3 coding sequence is TGCAGCGTTGATGGGTATACCTACAATGAGCAGTTCTTC. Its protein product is CSVDGYTYNEQFF.

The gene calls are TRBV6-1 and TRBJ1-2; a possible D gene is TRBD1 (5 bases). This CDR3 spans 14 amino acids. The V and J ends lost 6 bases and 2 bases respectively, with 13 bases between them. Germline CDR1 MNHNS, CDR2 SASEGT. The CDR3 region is CASSPGPRNYGYTF. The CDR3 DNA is TGTGCCAGCAGCCCGGGACCTAGGAACTATGGCTACACCTTC.

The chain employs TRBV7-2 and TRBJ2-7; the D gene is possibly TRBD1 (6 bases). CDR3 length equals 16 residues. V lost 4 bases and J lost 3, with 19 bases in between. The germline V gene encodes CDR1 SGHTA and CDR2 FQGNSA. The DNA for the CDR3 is TGTGCCAGCAGCTCGTCCTTATGGGGGCTGGGCTACGAGCAGTACTTC. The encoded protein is CASSSSLWGLGYEQYF.